A single sample gave rise to the 16 T cell receptor beta chains below, sequenced in a study of T cells after yellow fever vaccination. TCRdb passed the 5' RACE reads through MiXCR, listing each CDR3 protein once. The sample gives a few hundred thousand distinct CDR3 sequences, 7.5% to 9% of which show up once; 15% to 20% is in the top ten. Here the sequenced sample was PBMCs, taken on the day of the first yellow fever vaccination. These receptors were collected from a man between 18 and 35 years old who received the YFV17D yellow fever vaccine.

This clonotype was recorded many times. V gene TRBV6-2 or TRBV6-3 combines with J gene TRBJ2-7; D ambiguous. Germline CDR1 reads MNHEY; CDR2 reads SVGEGT. V was cut by 5 bases and J by 0 bases, with 11 bases left in between. The CDR3 totals 14 residues. The CDR3 reads CASSPLYPSYEQYV. In nucleotides, the CDR3 is TGTGCCAGCAGTCCGCTCTACCCCTCCTACGAGCAGTACGTC.

This clonotype occurred a few times. As DNA, the CDR3 is TGCGCCAGCAGCTGGCGGGACCTCACAGATACGCAGTATTTT. This translates into CASSWRDLTDTQYF. The genes are TRBV5-1 and TRBJ2-3; tentatively, D is TRBD2 (6 bases). Trimming stripped 3 bases from V and 2 bases from J, with 10 bases between. The CDR3 loop spans 14 amino acids. The V gene's germline CDR1 is SGHRS and CDR2 YFSETQ. Supplemented by reference TRBV5-1 and TRBJ2-3, the full variable domain reads KAGVTQTPRYLIKTRGQQVTLSCSPISGHRSVSWYQQTPGQGLQFLFEYFSETQRNKGNFPGRFSGRQFSNSRSEMNVSTLELGDSALYLCASSWRDLTDTQYFGPGTRLTVL.

This chain connects TRBV6-2 or TRBV6-3 to TRBJ2-2; 7 bases align to TRBD1. The CDR3 extends over 20 amino acids. Per the germline V gene, CDR1 is MNHEY and CDR2 is SVGEGT. V was pared by 0 bases and J by 1 base, with 14 bases of the junction left unmatched. The CDR3 spells CASSYSVLGRGKWNTGELFF. The CDR3, as DNA: TGTGCCAGCAGTTACTCGGTTTTAGGCAGGGGGAAGTGGAACACCGGGGAGCTGTTTTTT.

The chain has TRBV5-6 and TRBJ2-1, with 8 positions matching TRBD1. Germline values: CDR1 SGHDT, CDR2 YYEEEE. The CDR3 has 15 amino acids. V shed 5 bases, J shed 7 bases, and the junction held 11 bases outside the gene matches. This CDR3 reads CASREQGVFFNEQFF. The DNA for the CDR3 is TGTGCCAGCAGGGAACAGGGGGTCTTTTTTAATGAGCAGTTCTTC.

The rearrangement joins TRBV6-1 to TRBJ2-7, with D possibly matching TRBD1 (5 bases). V was trimmed by 4 bases and J by 3 bases, leaving 10 bases between them. The CDR3 totals 13 residues. Germline V lookup: CDR1 MNHNS, CDR2 SASEGT. The CDR3 loop is CASSVTGGYEQYF. The CDR3 DNA is TGTGCCAGCAGTGTAACAGGTGGCTACGAGCAGTACTTC.

Ten or more counts support this clonotype. The V and J genes are TRBV2 and TRBJ2-7; 7 bases match TRBD1. The ends lost 10 bases at V and 0 bases at J; junction bases unmatched: 6. The CDR3 is 13 residues long. The germline V gene encodes CDR1 SNHLY and CDR2 FYNNEI. The CDR3 spells CAITGTDSYEQYF. In DNA form, the CDR3 reads TGTGCCATCACCGGGACAGACTCCTACGAGCAGTACTTC.

This clonotype has ten or more counts. This chain uses TRBV2 with TRBJ2-5; possible D gene TRBD1, 6 bases. Deletions cut 6 bases from V and 4 bases from J, with 9 bases between. The CDR3 extends over 12 amino acids. Looked up from germline, CDR1 is SNHLY and CDR2 is FYNNEI. The DNA of the CDR3 is TGTGCCAGCAGGGCGGACAGAGAGACCCAGTACTTC. The encoded protein is CASRADRETQYF.

This clonotype was seen at least ten times. The rearrangement uses TRBV9 and TRBJ2-3, with 7 bases that match TRBD2. Germline V CDR1 and CDR2: SGDLS, YYNGEE. This CDR3 contains 15 residues. J gave up 3 bases and V 4 bases, and 8 bases lay outside the gene matches. CDR3 protein: CASSPGAGETDTQYF. Here the CDR3 DNA reads TGTGCCAGCAGCCCCGGCGCGGGGGAAACAGATACGCAGTATTTT.

J is TRBJ2-5 and V is TRBV20-1; either TRBD1 or TRBD2 may supply D (6 bases each). CDR1 is DFQATT, CDR2 SNEGSKA, per germline (reference sequence). V lost 5 bases and J 5 bases, leaving 12 bases between the germline ends. This CDR3 spans 12 amino acids. The CDR3: CSAPGGGETQYF. Written as DNA, the CDR3 is TGCAGTGCTCCTGGAGGGGGGGAGACCCAGTACTTC.

This clonotype was detected many times. The CDR3: CSASAARSEQYF. The CDR3 DNA reads TGCAGTGCATCAGCCGCAAGGAGCGAGCAGTACTTC. The chain employs TRBV20-1 and TRBJ2-7; D call uncertain. The length of the CDR3 is 12 residues. From germline, CDR1 is DFQATT and CDR2 SNEGSKA (reference sequence). V shed 6 bases and J shed 6 bases, with 15 bases lying between them.

This clonotype was picked up a small number of times. The chain recombines TRBV4-3 with TRBJ1-1; D is possibly TRBD1 (5 bases). Germline loops: CDR1 LGHNA, CDR2 YSLEER. This CDR3 is built from 15 residues. The ends were cut back, 1 base at V and 3 bases at J, with 12 bases in the middle. The DNA of the CDR3 is TGCGCCAGCAGCCAAGTCGATCGGGGGGACACTGAAGCTTTCTTT. Its translation: CASSQVDRGDTEAFF.

This clonotype was seen only a few times. CDR3 protein: CAMGSPLIAGNTGELFF. The DNA of the CDR3 is TGTGCCATGGGCTCACCACTGATAGCGGGAAACACCGGGGAGCTGTTTTTT. The gene calls are TRBV10-3 and TRBJ2-2, with 8 bases identical to TRBD2. The CDR3 covers 17 residues. Germline V gene sequence: CDR1 ENHRY, CDR2 SYGVKD. After removal of 9 bases from V and 2 bases from J, the junction contained 14 bases not matched to a gene.

As DNA, the CDR3 is TGTGCCAGCAGCTTGACTAGCGGAAAAGAGACCCAGTACTTC. The encoded protein is CASSLTSGKETQYF. This chain uses TRBV11-2 with TRBJ2-5, with TRBD2 matching over 9 bases. The CDR3 loop spans 14 amino acids. Trimming took 3 bases from V and 3 from J; bases not matched to a gene: 2. Germline V gene sequence: CDR1 SGHAT, CDR2 FQNNGV.

The chain combines TRBV4-1 with TRBJ2-3, with 16 bases fitting TRBD2. This CDR3 region has 18 residues. Looked up from germline, CDR1 is MGHRA and CDR2 is YSYEKL. The V gene end was trimmed by 4 bases and the J gene end by 0 bases; junction bases not matched to a gene: 4. The CDR3 coding sequence is TGCGCCAGCAGCCGCGGGACTAGCGGGGGGGGTAGCACAGATACGCAGTATTTT. Protein sequence: CASSRGTSGGGSTDTQYF.

This clonotype was detected a few times. The chain has TRBV4-3 and TRBJ2-3; the match to TRBD2 covers 14 bases. This CDR3 is 17 amino acids long. Trimming removed 4 bases from V and 10 bases from J; junction bases left unmatched: 13. The germline V gene has CDR1 LGHNA and CDR2 YSLEER. CDR3 residues: CASSLHVGTSGGWAQYF. CDR3 sequence (DNA): TGCGCCAGCAGCCTCCATGTGGGGACTAGCGGGGGATGGGCGCAGTATTTT.

The chain joins TRBV20-1 to TRBJ1-1; no clear D gene. V was trimmed by 0 bases and J by 1 base, leaving 12 bases between them. The CDR3 sequence is 15 residues long. Germline V gene data show CDR1 as DFQATT and CDR2 as SNEGSKA (reference sequence). The CDR3 nucleotides are TGCAGTGCTAGAGAATATTTGACAACGAACACTGAAGCTTTCTTT. It translates to CSAREYLTTNTEAFF.